A selection of T cell receptor beta chains follows, all from one sample in a study of cytomegalovirus exposure and HLA in healthy donors. Sequencing used immunoSEQ multiplex PCR; TCRdb keeps in-frame clones, though not all of them. The table lists about 200,000 clones, approximately 85% of them singletons. Sequencing was performed on PBMCs. The receptors stem from a woman aged 45-65 years in good health and CMV-seropositive. CDR3s include the opening cysteine and the closing phenylalanine or tryptophan. A D gene is named only where the DNA matches it firmly. The size entry is marked missing in some rows and otherwise reads once, few, many or a size class.

j_call: TRBJ1-3; v_call: TRBV18; clone_size: -; d_call: TRBD1; cdr3_nt: TGTGCCAGCTCACCACGGGACAGGGGAAACACCATATATTTT; cdr3_aa: CASSPRDRGNTIYF
j_call: TRBJ2-2; v_call: TRBV18; clone_size: -; d_call: TRBD1; cdr3_nt: TGTGCCAGCTCACCCGAAGGACAGGCGAGAAACACCGGGGAGCTGTTTTTT; cdr3_aa: CASSPEGQARNTGELFF
j_call: TRBJ1-5; v_call: TRBV6-6; clone_size: -; d_call: TRBD1; cdr3_nt: TGTGCCAGCAGACAGGGGGCGAGGGACAATCAGCCCCAGCATTTT; cdr3_aa: CASRQGARDNQPQHF
j_call: TRBJ1-2; v_call: TRBV5-4; clone_size: once; d_call: TRBD1; cdr3_nt: TGTGCCAGCAGCCCGGGGAACAGGGGGAGTTATGGCTACACCTTC; cdr3_aa: CASSPGNRGSYGYTF
j_call: TRBJ1-2; v_call: TRBV28; clone_size: once; d_call: -; cdr3_nt: TGTGCCAGCAGTTTCGGGTACGGCTACACCTTC; cdr3_aa: CASSFGYGYTF
j_call: TRBJ1-2; v_call: TRBV19; clone_size: -; d_call: -; cdr3_nt: TGTGCCAGTAGTAGGGACACGAGGGGCTATGGCTACACCTTC; cdr3_aa: CASSRDTRGYGYTF
j_call: TRBJ2-1; v_call: TRBV28; clone_size: -; d_call: TRBD1; cdr3_nt: TGTGCCAGCACCCCCGGGACAGGGACCTACAATGAGCAGTTCTTC; cdr3_aa: CASTPGTGTYNEQFF
j_call: TRBJ1-1; v_call: TRBV5-1; clone_size: once; d_call: -; cdr3_nt: TGCGCCAGCAGCTTAGAGAACGTGGGGGGCACTGAAGCTTTCTTT; cdr3_aa: CASSLENVGGTEAFF
j_call: TRBJ2-1; v_call: TRBV18; clone_size: -; d_call: -; cdr3_nt: TGTGCCAGCTCTTCCGGGGTGGGGACCTACAATGAGCAGTTCTTC; cdr3_aa: CASSSGVGTYNEQFF
j_call: TRBJ2-3; v_call: TRBV19; clone_size: -; d_call: -; cdr3_nt: TGTGCCAGTAGTACCGGGGACTCGACAATTTCCACAGATACGCAGTATTTT; cdr3_aa: CASSTGDSTISTDTQYF
j_call: TRBJ2-5; v_call: TRBV7-9; clone_size: -; d_call: -; cdr3_nt: TGTGCCAGCAGCTGGCGCGCAGGGCCGGCGGAGACCCAGTACTTC; cdr3_aa: CASSWRAGPAETQYF
j_call: TRBJ2-1; v_call: TRBV19; clone_size: -; d_call: TRBD1; cdr3_nt: TGTGCCAGTAACACGAGGGGGACAGGGGCAAATGAGCAGTTCTTC; cdr3_aa: CASNTRGTGANEQFF
j_call: TRBJ2-7; v_call: TRBV6-6; clone_size: -; d_call: TRBD1; cdr3_nt: TGTGCCAGCAGTCAATTCCGGGACAGGGGGGACGAGCAGTACTTC; cdr3_aa: CASSQFRDRGDEQYF
j_call: TRBJ2-1; v_call: TRBV18; clone_size: -; d_call: TRBD2; cdr3_nt: TGTGCCAGCTCACCACCGATGCTAGCGGGAGTCAATGAGCAGTTCTTC; cdr3_aa: CASSPPMLAGVNEQFF
j_call: TRBJ1-4; v_call: TRBV19; clone_size: -; d_call: -; cdr3_nt: TGTGCCATTCCGAGCGGGGCAGGGAGCGAAAAACTGTTTTTT; cdr3_aa: CAIPSGAGSEKLFF
j_call: TRBJ1-1; v_call: TRBV19; clone_size: once; d_call: TRBD1; cdr3_nt: TGTGCCAGTAGTACGGCGGACAGGGATTCGAACACTGAAGCTTTCTTT; cdr3_aa: CASSTADRDSNTEAFF
j_call: TRBJ1-2; v_call: TRBV15; clone_size: -; d_call: -; cdr3_nt: TGTGCCACCAGCAGAGATAAGGGAGGTAACTATGGCTACACCTTC; cdr3_aa: CATSRDKGGNYGYTF
j_call: TRBJ2-5; v_call: TRBV28; clone_size: -; d_call: TRBD1; cdr3_nt: TGTGCCAGCAGCATTAGACAGGGGCAAGAGACCCAGTACTTC; cdr3_aa: CASSIRQGQETQYF
j_call: TRBJ2-3; v_call: TRBV11-3; clone_size: -; d_call: TRBD2; cdr3_nt: TGTGCCAGCAGCTTCTCCCCTAGCGGGAGCCCAGATACGCAGTATTTT; cdr3_aa: CASSFSPSGSPDTQYF
j_call: TRBJ2-3; v_call: TRBV6-1; clone_size: once; d_call: TRBD1; cdr3_nt: TGTGCCAGCAGGGGACAGGCCGCAGATACGCAGTATTTT; cdr3_aa: CASRGQAADTQYF
j_call: TRBJ1-5; v_call: TRBV15; clone_size: -; d_call: -; cdr3_nt: TGTGCCACCAGCACTCAGTTTAGCAATCAGCCCCAGCATTTT; cdr3_aa: CATSTQFSNQPQHF
j_call: TRBJ2-2; v_call: TRBV7-2; clone_size: -; d_call: TRBD2; cdr3_nt: TGTGCCAGCAGCTTTAGCGGGGGGGCCGGCGGGGAGCTGTTTTTT; cdr3_aa: CASSFSGGAGGELFF
j_call: TRBJ2-1; v_call: TRBV5-1; clone_size: -; d_call: TRBD2; cdr3_nt: TGCGCCAGCAGCTTGGGGCGACTAGCGGGAACCAATGAGCAGTTCTTC; cdr3_aa: CASSLGRLAGTNEQFF
j_call: TRBJ2-1; v_call: TRBV5-1; clone_size: -; d_call: -; cdr3_nt: TGCGCCAGCAGCAGAACCGGGACTCAGTCCTACAATGAGCAGTTCTTC; cdr3_aa: CASSRTGTQSYNEQFF
j_call: TRBJ2-1; v_call: TRBV5-1; clone_size: few; d_call: -; cdr3_nt: TGCGCCAGCAGCTTGGGGGAAGGGGGGGTCTATTCCTACAATGAGCAGTTCTTC; cdr3_aa: CASSLGEGGVYSYNEQFF
j_call: TRBJ2-6; v_call: TRBV2; clone_size: -; d_call: -; cdr3_nt: TGTGCCAGCAGTGAACAGGGTTACTCTGGGGCCAACGTCCTGACTTTC; cdr3_aa: CASSEQGYSGANVLTF
j_call: TRBJ2-3; v_call: TRBV19; clone_size: -; d_call: -; cdr3_nt: TGTGCCAGTAGTTCCCGCGTCCCCATGGATACGCAGTATTTT; cdr3_aa: CASSSRVPMDTQYF
j_call: TRBJ2-5; v_call: TRBV11-2; clone_size: -; d_call: TRBD1; cdr3_nt: TGTGCCAGCAGCTTAACGGACAGGAGGTGGGAGACCCAGTACTTC; cdr3_aa: CASSLTDRRWETQYF
j_call: TRBJ2-1; v_call: TRBV6-4; clone_size: once; d_call: TRBD2; cdr3_nt: TGTGCCAGCAGTAAGGGACTAGCGGGCGTTAAACTTTGGCCGTTCTTC; cdr3_aa: CASSKGLAGVKLWPFF
j_call: TRBJ2-1; v_call: TRBV14; clone_size: -; d_call: TRBD1; cdr3_nt: TGTGCCAGCAGCCAACTGCAGGGGGCGAGATATGAGCAGTTCTTC; cdr3_aa: CASSQLQGARYEQFF
j_call: TRBJ1-1; v_call: TRBV2; clone_size: -; d_call: TRBD1; cdr3_nt: TGTGCCAGCCGTCGGTCCGGGACAGGGGGATTGAACACTGAAGCTTTCTTT; cdr3_aa: CASRRSGTGGLNTEAFF
j_call: TRBJ2-7; v_call: TRBV7-2; clone_size: -; d_call: -; cdr3_nt: TGTGCCAGCAGCTTACTGGCAGGGCCCTACGAGCAGTACTTC; cdr3_aa: CASSLLAGPYEQYF
j_call: TRBJ2-3; v_call: TRBV19; clone_size: -; d_call: -; cdr3_nt: TGTGCCAGTAGTATTGGCCCAGCGAAGCGTTTCACAGATACGCAGTATTTT; cdr3_aa: CASSIGPAKRFTDTQYF
j_call: TRBJ1-5; v_call: TRBV7-5; clone_size: -; d_call: -; cdr3_nt: TGTGTCAGAAGCTTAAAGGGACAGTCGATAGGGAATCAGCCCCAGCATTTT; cdr3_aa: CVRSLKGQSIGNQPQHF
j_call: TRBJ2-5; v_call: TRBV19; clone_size: once; d_call: -; cdr3_nt: TGTGCCAGTGGGCCTACAGGGCAAGAGACCCAGTACTTC; cdr3_aa: CASGPTGQETQYF
j_call: TRBJ2-1; v_call: TRBV10-3; clone_size: -; d_call: TRBD2; cdr3_nt: TGTGCCATCAGTGAAACGGGACTACGCAATGAGCAGTTCTTC; cdr3_aa: CAISETGLRNEQFF
j_call: TRBJ2-3; v_call: TRBV11-2; clone_size: -; d_call: TRBD2; cdr3_nt: TGTGCCAGCAGCTTACGACTAGCGGGAGATACGCAGTATTTT; cdr3_aa: CASSLRLAGDTQYF
j_call: TRBJ1-2; v_call: TRBV18; clone_size: -; d_call: -; cdr3_nt: TGTGCCAGCTCACCGGATTGGCGGCAGGGTGAAGGCTACACCTTC; cdr3_aa: CASSPDWRQGEGYTF
j_call: TRBJ1-2; v_call: TRBV2; clone_size: -; d_call: -; cdr3_nt: TGTGCCAGCAGTGAAATCGTCCGCGACTATGGCTACACCTTC; cdr3_aa: CASSEIVRDYGYTF
j_call: TRBJ1-2; v_call: TRBV4-3; clone_size: -; d_call: -; cdr3_nt: TGCGCCAGCAGCCAAGATTTGGGGGCGAGGGGCTACACCTTC; cdr3_aa: CASSQDLGARGYTF
j_call: TRBJ2-3; v_call: TRBV19; clone_size: -; d_call: TRBD2; cdr3_nt: TGTGCCAGTTGTGGGAGGACGGGAGGAGAGACAGATACGCAGTATTTT; cdr3_aa: CASCGRTGGETDTQYF
j_call: TRBJ2-1; v_call: TRBV5-1; clone_size: few; d_call: -; cdr3_nt: TGCGCCAGCAGCTTGGAAGGCGGGACAGTCTACAATGAGCAGTTCTTC; cdr3_aa: CASSLEGGTVYNEQFF
j_call: TRBJ1-2; v_call: TRBV15; clone_size: -; d_call: -; cdr3_nt: TGTGCCACCACCTCACGGACAGCCTCAGCTTCCTATGGCTACACCTTC; cdr3_aa: CATTSRTASASYGYTF
j_call: TRBJ1-2; v_call: TRBV6-1; clone_size: -; d_call: -; cdr3_nt: TGTGCCAGCAGTGAATTCGCAGAAAACTATGGCTACACCTTC; cdr3_aa: CASSEFAENYGYTF
j_call: TRBJ2-2; v_call: TRBV6-5; clone_size: few; d_call: TRBD1; cdr3_nt: TGTGCCAGCAGGCTCGACAGGGACACCGGGGAGCTGTTTTTT; cdr3_aa: CASRLDRDTGELFF
j_call: TRBJ1-1; v_call: TRBV7-9; clone_size: once; d_call: -; cdr3_nt: TGTTCCAGCAGCTCCTCCCCGGGAGCGGGCACTGAAGCTTTCTTT; cdr3_aa: CSSSSSPGAGTEAFF
j_call: TRBJ1-6; v_call: TRBV7-8; clone_size: -; d_call: TRBD1; cdr3_nt: TGTGCCAGCAGCTCAGTCACCGGGACAGGGGATTCACCCCTCCACTTT; cdr3_aa: CASSSVTGTGDSPLHF
j_call: TRBJ2-7; v_call: TRBV2; clone_size: -; d_call: TRBD1; cdr3_nt: TGTGCCAGCAGCCGGGACAGGGTCTACGAGCAGTACTTC; cdr3_aa: CASSRDRVYEQYF
j_call: TRBJ2-1; v_call: TRBV19; clone_size: -; d_call: TRBD1; cdr3_nt: TGTGCCAGTAGTACATCCGGGACAGGGGGTTATGAGCAGTTCTTC; cdr3_aa: CASSTSGTGGYEQFF
j_call: TRBJ1-1; v_call: TRBV5-1; clone_size: -; d_call: TRBD1; cdr3_nt: TGCGCCAGCAGCTACGGGACAGGGCGGAACACTGAAGCTTTCTTT; cdr3_aa: CASSYGTGRNTEAFF
j_call: TRBJ2-1; v_call: TRBV9; clone_size: -; d_call: TRBD2; cdr3_nt: TGTGCCAGCAGCGTAGCGGCTAGCGGGAGGGCCTATGAGCAGTTCTTC; cdr3_aa: CASSVAASGRAYEQFF
j_call: TRBJ2-1; v_call: TRBV5-6; clone_size: -; d_call: TRBD1; cdr3_nt: TGTGCCAGCAGCACCACCGGGACAGGCGATGTCAATGAGCAGTTCTTC; cdr3_aa: CASSTTGTGDVNEQFF